The sequence of this T cell receptor (beta chain) was determined in a study of response to subunit inactivated influenza vaccine (dated 2018 in TCRdb). Background for the entire study: To follow how T cells responded to a trivalent subunit inactivated influenza vaccine, the researchers relied on deep quantitative profiling of the T cell receptor repertoire. Paper-wide results and their limitations: The authors proposed that each seasonal influenza vaccination may bring in only a limited number of new T cells.

CDR3 length: 13 amino acids, cysteine to phenylalanine. Just the 39-base CDR3 DNA is kept, in frame starting at base 1. Trimming takes 2 bases from V and 1 base from J, and the germline ends sit 5 bases apart. This clonotype was recorded many times. Its recognized antigen is unknown. Base qualities are not recorded, but no much larger clone differs from it by a single base. The receptor library was made with RT-PCR. Instrument used: Illumina HiSeq 2500. TCRdb reanalyzed the raw reads on its own, using fastp at Q25 for trimming and MiXCR for clone calling, and kept in-frame beta chains. Merged by CDR3 protein, the rows form single entries marked with the most common genes and DNA. The table for this sample lists around 520,000 distinct CDR3 sequences; about 25% of them were counted only once. Under 2.5% of the sample rests with the top ten.

The source of this sequence is a man in his fifties who received an inactivated influenza vaccine. Donor details come from another sample of the same person, matched by shared clones. Sequencing was performed on CD4+ T cells sorted from PBMCs, taken around 5 days after vaccination. The rearranged chain carries TRBV12-3 or TRBV12-4 and TRBJ1-1; no D gene is confidently identified. The CDR3 loop reads CASSLKENTEAFF. The DNA sequence follows: TGTGCCAGCAGTTTAAAGGAGAACACTGAAGCTTTCTTT.